The rows below give T cell receptor beta chains drawn from one sample of a study of cytomegalovirus exposure and HLA in healthy donors. Method: immunoSEQ multiplex PCR; TCRdb's copy keeps in-frame clones and lacks some. The sample shows some 140,000 clones, roughly 70% of them seen only once. Sequences were obtained from PBMCs. These receptors were obtained from a human donor in good health. The CDR3 runs from the conserved cysteine through the conserved F or W. A D gene is named only where the DNA matches it firmly. Size values are once, few and many counts, or a class for expanded clones, and some rows have none.

cdr3_length clone_size j_call d_call v_call cdr3_aa cdr3_nt
15 - TRBJ2-3 TRBD1 TRBV5-4 CASSSGQGRTDTQYF TGTGCCAGCAGCTCGGGACAGGGGAGGACAGATACGCAGTATTTT
17 - TRBJ2-5 - TRBV12-5 CASGPSRWRQGQETQYF TGTGCTAGTGGCCCGTCCAGGTGGAGGCAAGGCCAAGAGACCCAGTACTTC
15 - TRBJ1-5 - TRBV2 CASTRDSGVNQPQHF TGTGCCAGCACCCGGGACTCCGGGGTAAATCAGCCCCAGCATTTT
15 - TRBJ2-7 - TRBV11-1 CASSLLRTSTYEQYF TGTGCCAGCAGCTTACTCCGGACTTCCACCTACGAGCAGTACTTC
16 - TRBJ2-1 TRBD2 TRBV25-1 CASSGPISGKGNEQFF TGTGCCAGCAGTGGGCCAATTAGCGGGAAGGGCAATGAGCAGTTCTTC
14 few TRBJ1-2 - TRBV27 CASSRIQGVGGYTF TGTGCCAGCAGTCGGATACAGGGTGTGGGGGGCTACACCTTC
12 - TRBJ1-1 - TRBV7-2 CASSLYLEEAFF TGTGCCAGCAGCTTATATCTGGAGGAAGCTTTCTTT
13 - TRBJ2-7 TRBD1 TRBV5-1 CASSTDRGYEQYF TGCGCCAGCAGCACGGACAGGGGGTACGAGCAGTACTTC
17 once TRBJ2-7 TRBD1 TRBV19 CASSMATGGIRTYEQYF TGTGCCAGTAGTATGGCGACAGGGGGCATTAGAACCTACGAGCAGTACTTC
13 - TRBJ2-7 TRBD1 TRBV5-4 CASNGQGTYEQYF TGTGCCAGCAACGGACAGGGTACCTACGAGCAGTACTTC
15 - TRBJ2-2 TRBD2 TRBV5-1 CASSFNGGTTGELFF TGCGCCAGCAGCTTTAACGGGGGGACCACCGGGGAGCTGTTTTTT
13 - TRBJ1-1 TRBD1 TRBV5-5 CASSLPGGSEAFF TGTGCCAGCAGCTTGCCAGGGGGGAGTGAAGCTTTCTTT
13 - TRBJ2-1 - TRBV4-1 CASSQIRANEQFF TGCGCCAGCAGCCAAATCCGAGCGAATGAGCAGTTCTTC
20 - TRBJ2-3 TRBD2 TRBV13 CASSPTGVFGRAPSTDTQYF TGTGCCAGCAGCCCTACCGGGGTTTTCGGGAGGGCTCCGTCCACAGATACGCAGTATTTT
15 - TRBJ2-7 - TRBV19 CASSIPGQASYEQYF TGTGCCAGTAGTATACCGGGACAAGCCTCCTACGAGCAGTACTTC
14 - TRBJ2-3 - TRBV19 CASIGADRTDTQYF TGTGCCAGTATAGGGGCGGACCGCACAGATACGCAGTATTTT
13 - TRBJ2-4 - TRBV6-5 CASSYSLLNIQYF TGTGCCAGCAGTTACTCACTTCTGAACATTCAGTACTTC
15 - TRBJ2-3 TRBD1 TRBV4-3 CASSHGQGIMDTQYF TGCGCCAGCAGCCACGGACAGGGTATTATGGATACGCAGTATTTT
15 - TRBJ2-7 TRBD2 TRBV5-4 CASSPGGRATYEQYF TGTGCCAGCAGTCCCGGCGGGAGGGCCACCTACGAGCAGTACTTC
13 - TRBJ2-1 TRBD2 TRBV7-9 CASRLTSSNEQFF TGTGCCAGCAGACTGACTAGCTCGAATGAGCAGTTCTTC
13 few TRBJ2-5 - TRBV9 CASGGLGIETQYF TGTGCCAGTGGGGGGTTGGGGATCGAGACCCAGTACTTC
13 few TRBJ1-4 - TRBV11-3 CASRGVGEEKLFF TGTGCCAGCAGAGGGGTTGGTGAGGAAAAACTGTTTTTT
15 - TRBJ2-7 TRBD1 TRBV5-1 CASSLAGTGSYEQYF TGCGCCAGCAGCTTGGCCGGGACAGGATCCTACGAGCAGTACTTC
14 few TRBJ1-2 - TRBV6-1 CASSTQTGDYGYTF TGTGCCAGCAGTACCCAGACAGGAGACTATGGCTACACCTTC
15 - TRBJ1-3 - TRBV29-1 CSVTQGQNPGNTIYF TGCAGCGTTACACAGGGCCAGAACCCTGGAAACACCATATATTTT
16 - TRBJ2-7 - TRBV11-2 CASSLSQGTPSYEQYF TGTGCCAGCAGCCTGAGCCAGGGGACGCCCTCCTACGAGCAGTACTTC
16 - TRBJ1-5 TRBD1 TRBV10-3 CAISVGTADSNQPQHF TGTGCCATCAGTGTCGGGACAGCCGATAGCAATCAGCCCCAGCATTTT
16 - TRBJ2-3 TRBD2 TRBV28 CASSLASGRALDTQYF TGTGCCAGCAGTTTGGCCAGCGGGAGGGCCCTCGATACGCAGTATTTT
12 - TRBJ2-1 - TRBV27 CASSQNYDEQFF TGTGCCAGCAGCCAAAACTATGATGAGCAGTTCTTC
15 - TRBJ2-2 TRBD1 TRBV2 CASTWTGGPTGELFF TGTGCCAGCACCTGGACAGGGGGCCCCACCGGGGAGCTGTTTTTT
14 - TRBJ2-1 - TRBV19 CASSRREGRNEQFF TGTGCCAGTAGTCGGCGGGAAGGGCGCAATGAGCAGTTCTTC
14 few TRBJ2-7 TRBD1 TRBV28 CASSAGQASYEQYF TGTGCCAGCAGTGCGGGACAGGCCTCCTACGAGCAGTACTTC
18 - TRBJ2-1 TRBD2 TRBV19 CASSIDKAGGPSHNEQFF TGTGCCAGTAGTATAGATAAGGCGGGAGGGCCTTCCCATAATGAGCAGTTCTTC
17 - TRBJ2-5 TRBD2 TRBV4-1 CASSQGLAGVGQETQYF TGCGCCAGCAGCCAAGGTCTAGCGGGAGTTGGGCAAGAGACCCAGTACTTC
13 - TRBJ1-6 TRBD1 TRBV19 CASSGTANSPLHF TGTGCCAGTAGTGGGACAGCTAATTCACCCCTCCACTTT
14 few TRBJ2-4 TRBD2 TRBV7-9 CASSSFQDGLAVYF TGTGCCAGCAGCTCTTTCCAGGACGGACTAGCCGTGTACTTC